The following is a T cell receptor (beta chain) sequence with its context. This record belongs to a study of blood T cell repertoires in COVID-19. Germline loops: CDR1 SQVTM, CDR2 ANQGSEA. V was pared by 4 bases and J by 0 bases, with 10 bases between. The CDR3 has 13 amino acids. Original processing methods: Estimation of nucleated cell counts relied on the amplification of reference gene primers. The table came from immunoSEQ multiplex PCR; TCRdb's copy has only in-frame clones and leaves some out. The D gene and trimming were derived from the DNA, and the V and J assignments and clone size from that table. This table has 250,000 to 300,000 clones, just under 90% appearing once.

The sequence was obtained from a woman aged 45-65 years who had been exposed to COVID-19. This chain connects TRBV29-1 to TRBJ2-7; maybe TRBD2 (5 bases). The specimen was PBMCs or T cells enriched from blood (not recorded which). The CDR3 here is CSVGIGLSYEQYF. DNA of the CDR3: TGCAGCGTTGGCATAGGACTCTCCTACGAGCAGTACTTC.